This TCR beta chain is drawn from a study of OX40 agonist ivuxolimab in advanced cancers. Turning to the study itself: Participants averaged roughly 57 years of age (range 23 to 79) and were roughly 80% male.

This CDR3 region has 14 residues. Trimming took 0 bases from V and 9 from J, leaving 15 bases between them. Germline CDR1 LNHNV, CDR2 YYDKDF (reference sequence). This clone was counted once. Repertoires were generated with immunoSEQ multiplex PCR, while TCRdb's copy carries only in-frame clones and drops some. The sample includes more than 45,000 clones, around 90% of them seen just once. The input for sequencing was CD4+ or CD8+ T cells sorted from blood, taken in a trial of the OX40 agonist ivuxolimab. This chain joins TRBV15 and TRBJ2-7; TRBD2 is a possible D gene (5 bases). The TCR comes from an adult with an advanced solid tumor such as melanoma, head and neck, liver or kidney cancer. The CDR3 coding sequence is TGTGCCACCAGCAGAGACACGGGGATCGGGTGGCAGTACTTC. Protein product: CATSRDTGIGWQYF.